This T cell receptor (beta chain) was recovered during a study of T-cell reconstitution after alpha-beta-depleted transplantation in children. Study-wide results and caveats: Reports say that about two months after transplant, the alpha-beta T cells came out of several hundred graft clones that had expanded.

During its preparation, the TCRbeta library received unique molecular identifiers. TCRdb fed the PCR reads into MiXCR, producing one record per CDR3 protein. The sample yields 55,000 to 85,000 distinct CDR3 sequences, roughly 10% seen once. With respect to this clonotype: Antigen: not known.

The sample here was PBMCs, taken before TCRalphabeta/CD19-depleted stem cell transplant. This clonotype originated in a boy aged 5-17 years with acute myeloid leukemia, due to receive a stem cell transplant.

In DNA form, the CDR3 reads TGTGCCAGCGACCCGTGGCAGGGATCTGTTACAGATACGCAGTATTTT. This encodes CASDPWQGSVTDTQYF. The chain couples TRBV2 to TRBJ2-3, with D perhaps matching TRBD1 (5 bases). The germline V gene has CDR1 SNHLY and CDR2 FYNNEI. Trimming removed 8 bases from V and 3 bases from J, with 21 bases in between. This CDR3 spans 16 amino acids.